The source of this TCR beta chain is a study of PD-1 and CTLA-4 blockade in melanoma. Germline CDR1 and CDR2: GTSNPN and SVGIG (reference sequence). The CDR3 spans 14 residues. V trimming: 5 bases; J trimming: 7 bases; junction bases outside the gene matches: 8. Only in-frame clones appear in the TCRdb table, and some are missing; sequencing was by immunoSEQ multiplex PCR. The sample holds about 32,000 clones, 88% seen once. This clone is a singleton in its sample. This chain uses TRBV30 with TRBJ1-5, with 10 bases matching TRBD1. This receptor was obtained from a human donor with melanoma. The source was CD8+ T cells from peripheral blood, collected from a patient given anti-PD-1 treatment. CDR3 sequence: CAWGLGTGAQPQHF. DNA for the CDR3: TGTGCCTGGGGACTTGGGACAGGGGCGCAGCCCCAGCATTTT.